These 5 T cell receptor beta chains originate from one sample sequenced in a study of blood T cell repertoires in COVID-19. Only in-frame clones appear in the TCRdb table, and some are missing; sequencing was by immunoSEQ multiplex PCR. The data contain roughly 200,000 clones, roughly 91% of them singletons. The sequenced sample consisted of peripheral blood. The receptors were sampled from a man in his forties with active or convalescent COVID-19.

The chain carries TRBV5-6 and TRBJ2-1; 9 nucleotides agree with TRBD1. With V trimmed by 2 bases and J by 3 bases, 3 bases remained unmatched. The CDR3 is made up of 15 amino acids. Germline loops: CDR1 SGHDT, CDR2 YYEEEE. CDR3 coding DNA: TGTGCCAGCAGCTTACGGACAGGGGTCTACAATGAGCAGTTCTTC. Its translation: CASSLRTGVYNEQFF.

This sequence joins TRBV7-2 and TRBJ2-1; D is perhaps TRBD2 (6 bases). The CDR3 loop spans 14 amino acids. The V gene lost 7 bases and the J gene lost 12 bases, with 22 bases spanning the gap. Germline CDR1 is SGHTA and CDR2 is FQGNSA. DNA for the CDR3: TGTGCCAGCACTCGCTTCGGGTCGGGAGTTGGGCAGTTCTTC. Its translation is CASTRFGSGVGQFF.

This clone appeared once. This chain connects TRBV28 to TRBJ2-7; TRBD2 matches 7 bases. This CDR3 is 15 amino acids long. V trimming: 4 bases; J trimming: 0 bases; junction bases outside the gene matches: 6. Germline V gene lookup returns CDR1 MDHEN and CDR2 SYDVKM. CDR3 protein: CASSSGGLPSYEQYF. DNA for the CDR3: TGTGCCAGCAGTTCTGGGGGACTACCCTCCTACGAGCAGTACTTC.

The CDR3 here is CASSIAGLADIFTDTQYF. The CDR3 region has the DNA TGTGCCAGTAGTATAGCGGGACTAGCGGATATATTCACAGATACGCAGTATTTT. The chain uses TRBV19 and TRBJ2-3; 11 nucleotides line up with TRBD2. The germline V gene encodes CDR1 LNHDA and CDR2 SQIVND (reference sequence). With 1 base clipped from V and 2 bases from J, the junction kept 8 bases outside the gene matches. CDR3 length equals 18 residues.

The J gene is TRBJ1-6, the V gene TRBV30, with D possibly matching TRBD1 (6 bases). V lost 1 base and J 0 bases, leaving 22 bases between the germline ends. There are 20 residues in the CDR3. CDR1 and CDR2 (germline): GTSNPN, SVGIG (reference sequence). The CDR3 sequence is CAWSAGPLDRLSSYNSPLHF. CDR3 DNA sequence: TGTGCCTGGAGTGCAGGACCCTTGGACAGATTAAGCTCCTATAATTCACCCCTCCACTTT. The variable domain in full, completed from reference TRBV30 and TRBJ1-6, reads SQTIHQWPATLVQPVGSPLSLECTVEGTSNPNLYWYRQAAGRGLQLLFYSVGIGQISSEVPQNLSASRPQDRQFILSSKKLLLSDSGFYLCAWSAGPLDRLSSYNSPLHFGNGTRLTVT.